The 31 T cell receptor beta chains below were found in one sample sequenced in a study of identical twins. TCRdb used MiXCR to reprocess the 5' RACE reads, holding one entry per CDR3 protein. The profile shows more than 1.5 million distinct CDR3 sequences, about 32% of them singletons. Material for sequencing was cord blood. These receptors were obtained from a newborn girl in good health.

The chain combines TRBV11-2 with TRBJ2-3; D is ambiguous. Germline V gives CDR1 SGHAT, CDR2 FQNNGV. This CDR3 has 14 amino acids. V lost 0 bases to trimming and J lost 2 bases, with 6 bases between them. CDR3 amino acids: CASSLEAHTDTQYF. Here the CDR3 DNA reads TGTGCCAGCAGCTTAGAAGCACACACAGATACGCAGTATTTT.

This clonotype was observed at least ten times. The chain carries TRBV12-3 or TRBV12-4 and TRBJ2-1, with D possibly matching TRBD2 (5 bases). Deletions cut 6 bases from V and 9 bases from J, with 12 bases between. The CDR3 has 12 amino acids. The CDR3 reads CASSLLGGEQFF. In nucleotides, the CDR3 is TGTGCCAGCAGCCTACTAGGTGGTGAGCAGTTCTTC.

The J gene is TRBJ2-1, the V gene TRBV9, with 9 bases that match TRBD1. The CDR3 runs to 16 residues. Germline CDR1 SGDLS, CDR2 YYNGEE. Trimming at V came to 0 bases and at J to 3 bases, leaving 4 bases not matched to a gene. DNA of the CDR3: TGTGCCAGCAGCGTAGGTGTGACAGGGGGCTACAATGAGCAGTTCTTC. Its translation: CASSVGVTGGYNEQFF.

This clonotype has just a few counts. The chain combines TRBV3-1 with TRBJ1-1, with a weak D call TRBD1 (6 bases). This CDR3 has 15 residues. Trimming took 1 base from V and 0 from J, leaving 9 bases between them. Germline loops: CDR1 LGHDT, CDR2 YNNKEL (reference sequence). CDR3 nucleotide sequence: TGTGCCAGCAGCCAAGGGACAGCGTTGAACACTGAAGCTTTCTTT. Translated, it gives CASSQGTALNTEAFF.

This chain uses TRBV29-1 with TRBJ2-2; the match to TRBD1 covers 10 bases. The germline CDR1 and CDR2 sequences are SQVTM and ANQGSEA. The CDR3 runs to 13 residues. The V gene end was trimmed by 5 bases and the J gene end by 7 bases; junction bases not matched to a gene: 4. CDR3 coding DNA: TGCAGCGTTAGACAGGGGGCGATCGGGGAGCTGTTTTTT. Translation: CSVRQGAIGELFF.

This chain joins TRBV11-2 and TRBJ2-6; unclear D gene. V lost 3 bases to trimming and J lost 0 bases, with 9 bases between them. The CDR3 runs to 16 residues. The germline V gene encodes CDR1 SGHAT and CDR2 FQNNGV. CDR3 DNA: TGTGCCAGCAGCTTCCGACACCTCTCTGGGGCCAACGTCCTGACTTTC. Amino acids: CASSFRHLSGANVLTF. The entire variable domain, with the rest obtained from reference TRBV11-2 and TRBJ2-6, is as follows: EAGVAQSPRYKIIEKRQSVAFWCNPISGHATLYWYQQILGQGPKLLIQFQNNGVVDDSQLPKDRFSAERLKGVDSTLKIQPAKLEDSAVYLCASSFRHLSGANVLTFGAGSRLTVL.

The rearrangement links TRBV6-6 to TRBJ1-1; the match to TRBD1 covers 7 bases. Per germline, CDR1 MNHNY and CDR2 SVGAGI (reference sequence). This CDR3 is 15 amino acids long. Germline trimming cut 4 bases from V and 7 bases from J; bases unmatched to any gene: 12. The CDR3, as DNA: TGTGCCAGCAGTTCTAGGGCAGGGGGGCAGAATGAAGCTTTCTTT. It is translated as CASSSRAGGQNEAFF.

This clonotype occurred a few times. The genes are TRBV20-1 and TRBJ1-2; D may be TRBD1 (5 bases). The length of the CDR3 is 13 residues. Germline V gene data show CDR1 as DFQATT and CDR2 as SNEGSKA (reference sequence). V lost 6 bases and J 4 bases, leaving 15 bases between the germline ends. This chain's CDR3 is CSAHGAGGYGYTF. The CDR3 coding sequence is TGCAGTGCCCATGGGGCGGGCGGCTATGGCTACACCTTC.

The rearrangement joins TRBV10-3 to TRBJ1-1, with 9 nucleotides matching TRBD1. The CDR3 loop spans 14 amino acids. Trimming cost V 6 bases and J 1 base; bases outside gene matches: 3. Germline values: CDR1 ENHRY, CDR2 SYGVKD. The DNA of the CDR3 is TGTGCCATCAGGGGGACAGGGCAGAACACTGAAGCTTTCTTT. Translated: CAIRGTGQNTEAFF.

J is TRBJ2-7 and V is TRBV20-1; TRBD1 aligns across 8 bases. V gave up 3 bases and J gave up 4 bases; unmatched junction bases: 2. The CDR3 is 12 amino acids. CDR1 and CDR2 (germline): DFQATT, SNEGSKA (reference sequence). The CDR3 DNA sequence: TGCAGTGCTAGCAGGGGGCTGTACGAGCAGTACTTC. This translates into CSASRGLYEQYF.

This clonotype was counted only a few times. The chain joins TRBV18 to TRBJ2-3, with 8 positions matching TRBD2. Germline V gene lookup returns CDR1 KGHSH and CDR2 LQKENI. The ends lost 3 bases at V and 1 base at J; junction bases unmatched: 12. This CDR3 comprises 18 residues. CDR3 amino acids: CASSPLIQGSGGTDTQYF. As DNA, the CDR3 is TGTGCCAGCTCACCCTTAATACAGGGTAGCGGGGGCACAGATACGCAGTATTTT.

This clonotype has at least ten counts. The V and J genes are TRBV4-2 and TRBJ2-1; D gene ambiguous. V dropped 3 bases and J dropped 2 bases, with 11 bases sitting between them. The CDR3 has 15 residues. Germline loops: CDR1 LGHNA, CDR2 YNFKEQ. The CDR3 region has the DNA TGTGCCAGCAGCCATGCCGATGGGGCCTACAATGAGCAGTTCTTC. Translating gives CASSHADGAYNEQFF.

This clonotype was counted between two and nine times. CDR3 sequence: CATSDLRRPYGYTF. The CDR3 region has the DNA TGTGCCACCAGTGATTTGAGACGGCCCTATGGCTACACCTTC. The chain links TRBV24-1 to TRBJ1-2; unclear D gene. V lost 0 bases, J lost 4 bases, and 8 bases lay in between. The CDR3 totals 14 residues. Germline assignment: CDR1 KGHDR and CDR2 SFDVKD.

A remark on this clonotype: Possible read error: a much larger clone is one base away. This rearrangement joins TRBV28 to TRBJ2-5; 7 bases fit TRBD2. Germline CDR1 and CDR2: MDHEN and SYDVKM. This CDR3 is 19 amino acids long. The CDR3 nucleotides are TGTACCAGCAGTTTTCCCCCTGCACTTAAGCGGGGACCCCAAGAGACCCAGTACTTC. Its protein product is CTSSFPPALKRGPQETQYF.

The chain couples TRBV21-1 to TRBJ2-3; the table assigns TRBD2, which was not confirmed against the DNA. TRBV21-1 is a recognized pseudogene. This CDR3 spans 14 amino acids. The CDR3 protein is CASSKGGTFGTQYF. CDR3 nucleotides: TGTGCCAGCAGCAAAGGGGGGACTTTCGGTACGCAGTATTTT.

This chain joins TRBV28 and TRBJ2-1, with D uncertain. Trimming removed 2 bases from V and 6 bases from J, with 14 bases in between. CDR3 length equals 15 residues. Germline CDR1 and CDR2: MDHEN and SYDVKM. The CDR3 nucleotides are TGTGCCAGCAGTTTAATTAATCGCTATAGCAATGAGCAGTTCTTC. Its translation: CASSLINRYSNEQFF.

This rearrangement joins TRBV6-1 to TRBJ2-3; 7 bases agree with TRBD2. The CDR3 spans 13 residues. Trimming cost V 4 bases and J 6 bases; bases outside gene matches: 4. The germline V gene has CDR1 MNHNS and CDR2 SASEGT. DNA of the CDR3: TGTGCCAGCAGTGCCAGCGGGAAGGATACGCAGTATTTT. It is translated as CASSASGKDTQYF.

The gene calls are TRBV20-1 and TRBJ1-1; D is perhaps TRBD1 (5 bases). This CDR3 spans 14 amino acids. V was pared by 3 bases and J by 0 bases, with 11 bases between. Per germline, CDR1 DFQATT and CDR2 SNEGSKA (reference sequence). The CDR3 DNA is TGCAGTGCTAGGCGGACGGGGCTGAACACTGAAGCTTTCTTT. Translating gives CSARRTGLNTEAFF.

In nucleotides, the CDR3 is TGCAGTGCCCAGCGGGGCGGACCGAATCAGCCCCAGCATTTT. It encodes CSAQRGGPNQPQHF. The chain employs TRBV20-1 and TRBJ1-5, with D possibly TRBD1 on 5 matching bases. V lost 6 bases and J 4 bases, leaving 16 bases between the germline ends. The CDR3 runs to 14 residues. CDR1 is DFQATT and CDR2 is SNEGSKA in the germline V gene (reference sequence).

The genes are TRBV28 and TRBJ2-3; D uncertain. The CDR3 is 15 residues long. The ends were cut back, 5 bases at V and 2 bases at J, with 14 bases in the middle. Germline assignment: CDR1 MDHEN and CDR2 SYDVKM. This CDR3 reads CASSESTFPTDTQYF. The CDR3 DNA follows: TGTGCCAGCAGTGAATCGACTTTCCCCACAGATACGCAGTATTTT.

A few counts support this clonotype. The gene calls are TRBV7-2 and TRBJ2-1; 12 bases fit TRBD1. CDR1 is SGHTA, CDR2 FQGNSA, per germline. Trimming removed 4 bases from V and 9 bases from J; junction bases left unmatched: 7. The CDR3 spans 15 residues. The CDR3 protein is CASSSSGTGGTEQFF. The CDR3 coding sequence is TGTGCCAGCAGCTCCTCCGGGACAGGGGGCACTGAGCAGTTCTTC.

CDR3 sequence (DNA): TGCGCCAGCAGTCCCGTGACTGCAGCTAACTATGGCTACACCTTC. Translation gives CASSPVTAANYGYTF. The chain combines TRBV5-1 with TRBJ1-2; D call uncertain. CDR3 length equals 15 residues. V lost 5 bases, J lost 0 bases, and 14 bases lay in between. Germline lookup yields CDR1 SGHRS and CDR2 YFSETQ.

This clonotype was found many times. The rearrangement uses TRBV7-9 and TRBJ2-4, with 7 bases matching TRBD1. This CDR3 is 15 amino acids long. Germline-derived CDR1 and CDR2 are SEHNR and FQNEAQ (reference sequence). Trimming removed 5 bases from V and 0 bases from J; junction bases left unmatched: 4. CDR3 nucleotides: TGTGCCAGCAGCGACCGACAGGGAGCCAAAAACATTCAGTACTTC. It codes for CASSDRQGAKNIQYF. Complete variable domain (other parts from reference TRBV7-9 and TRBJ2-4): DTGVSQNPRHKITKRGQNVTFRCDPISEHNRLYWYRQTLGQGPEFLTYFQNEAQLEKSRLLSDRFSAERPKGSFSTLEIQRTEQGDSAMYLCASSDRQGAKNIQYFGAGTRLSVL.

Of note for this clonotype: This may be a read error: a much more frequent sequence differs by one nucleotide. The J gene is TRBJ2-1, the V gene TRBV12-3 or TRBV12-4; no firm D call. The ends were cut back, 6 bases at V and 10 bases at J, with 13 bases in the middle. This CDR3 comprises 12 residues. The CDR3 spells CASSQSIYEQFF. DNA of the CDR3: TGTGCCAGCAGCCAGTCGATCTACGAGCAGTTCTTC.

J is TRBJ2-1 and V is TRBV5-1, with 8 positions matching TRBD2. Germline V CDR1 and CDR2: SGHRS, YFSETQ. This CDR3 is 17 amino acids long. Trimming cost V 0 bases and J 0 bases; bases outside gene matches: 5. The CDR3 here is CASSLGAGGSSYNEQFF. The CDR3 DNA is TGCGCCAGCAGCTTGGGGGCGGGAGGTAGCTCCTACAATGAGCAGTTCTTC.

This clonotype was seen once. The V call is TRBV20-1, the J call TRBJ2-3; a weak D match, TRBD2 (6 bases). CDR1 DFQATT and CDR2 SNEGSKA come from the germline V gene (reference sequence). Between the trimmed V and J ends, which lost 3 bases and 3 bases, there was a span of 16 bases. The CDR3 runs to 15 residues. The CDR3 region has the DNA TGCAGTGCTAGTCTGGGACTGGGCAAAACAGATACGCAGTATTTT. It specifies CSASLGLGKTDTQYF.

The DNA of the CDR3 is TGTGCCAGCAGCTTGTCGACCCTTAATAATTCACCCCTCCACTTT. It specifies CASSLSTLNNSPLHF. The chain uses TRBV7-2 and TRBJ1-6; D uncertain. Germline assignment: CDR1 SGHTA and CDR2 FQGNSA. The CDR3 extends over 15 amino acids. Trimming removed 3 bases at V and 5 bases at J, with 11 bases between.

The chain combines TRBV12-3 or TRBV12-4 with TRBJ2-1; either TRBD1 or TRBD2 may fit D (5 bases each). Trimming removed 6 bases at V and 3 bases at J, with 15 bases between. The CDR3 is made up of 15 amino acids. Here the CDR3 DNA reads TGTGCCAGCAGGGGACCTTCTGGTTACTACAATGAGCAGTTCTTC. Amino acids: CASRGPSGYYNEQFF.

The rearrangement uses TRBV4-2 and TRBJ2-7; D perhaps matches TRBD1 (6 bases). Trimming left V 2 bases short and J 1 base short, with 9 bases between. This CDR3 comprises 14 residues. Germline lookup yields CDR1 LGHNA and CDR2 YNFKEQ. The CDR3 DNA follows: TGTGCCAGCAGCCAAACTACAGGGTCCTACGAGCAGTACTTC. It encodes CASSQTTGSYEQYF.

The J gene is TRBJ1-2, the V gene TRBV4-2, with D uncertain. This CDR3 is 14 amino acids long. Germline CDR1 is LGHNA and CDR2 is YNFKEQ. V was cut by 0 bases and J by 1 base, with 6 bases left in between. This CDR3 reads CASSQDIFNYGYTF. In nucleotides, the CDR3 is TGTGCCAGCAGCCAAGACATCTTTAACTATGGCTACACCTTC.

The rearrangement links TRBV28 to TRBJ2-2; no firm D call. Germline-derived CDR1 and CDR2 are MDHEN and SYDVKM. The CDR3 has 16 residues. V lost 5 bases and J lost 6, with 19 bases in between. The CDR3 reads CASSPRRVIRPGELFF. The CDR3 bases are TGTGCCAGCAGTCCCCGACGGGTAATTCGCCCCGGGGAGCTGTTTTTT. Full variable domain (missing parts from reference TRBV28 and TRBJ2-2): DVKVTQSSRYLVKRTGEKVFLECVQDMDHENMFWYRQDPGLGLRLIYFSYDVKMKEKGDIPEGYSVSREKKERFSLILESASTNQTSMYLCASSPRRVIRPGELFFGEGSRLTVL.